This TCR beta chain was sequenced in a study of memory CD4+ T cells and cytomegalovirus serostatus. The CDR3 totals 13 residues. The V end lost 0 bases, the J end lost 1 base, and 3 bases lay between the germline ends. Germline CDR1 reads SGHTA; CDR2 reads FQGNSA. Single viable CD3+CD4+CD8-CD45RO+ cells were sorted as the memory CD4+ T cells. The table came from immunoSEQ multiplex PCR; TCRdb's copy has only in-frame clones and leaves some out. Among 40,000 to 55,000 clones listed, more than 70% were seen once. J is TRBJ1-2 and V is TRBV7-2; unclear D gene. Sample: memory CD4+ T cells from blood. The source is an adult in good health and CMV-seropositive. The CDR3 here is CASSLAVNYGYTF. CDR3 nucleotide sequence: TGTGCCAGCAGCTTAGCAGTTAACTATGGCTACACCTTC.